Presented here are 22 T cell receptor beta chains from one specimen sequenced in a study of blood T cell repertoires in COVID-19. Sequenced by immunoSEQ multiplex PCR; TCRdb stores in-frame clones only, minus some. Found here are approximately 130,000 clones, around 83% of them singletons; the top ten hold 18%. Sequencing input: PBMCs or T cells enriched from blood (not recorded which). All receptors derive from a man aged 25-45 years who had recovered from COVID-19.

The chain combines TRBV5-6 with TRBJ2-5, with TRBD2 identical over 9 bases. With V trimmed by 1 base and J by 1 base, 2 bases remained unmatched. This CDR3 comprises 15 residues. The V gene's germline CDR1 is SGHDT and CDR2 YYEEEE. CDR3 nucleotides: TGTGCCAGCAGCTTGATAGCGGGGGTCCAAGAGACCCAGTACTTC. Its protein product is CASSLIAGVQETQYF.

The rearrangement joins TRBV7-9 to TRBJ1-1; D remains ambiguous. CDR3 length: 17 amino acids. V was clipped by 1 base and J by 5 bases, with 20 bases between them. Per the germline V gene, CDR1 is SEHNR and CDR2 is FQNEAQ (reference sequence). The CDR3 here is CASSLDSWAARGTEAFF. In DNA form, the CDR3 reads TGTGCCAGCAGCTTAGATAGCTGGGCAGCCCGGGGAACTGAAGCTTTCTTT.

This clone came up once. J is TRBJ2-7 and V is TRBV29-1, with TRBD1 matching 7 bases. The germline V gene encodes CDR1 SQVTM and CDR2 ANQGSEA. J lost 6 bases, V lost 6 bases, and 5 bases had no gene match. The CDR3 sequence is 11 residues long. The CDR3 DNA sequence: TGCAGCGTGAACAGGGGCCTCGAGCAGTACTTC. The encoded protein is CSVNRGLEQYF.

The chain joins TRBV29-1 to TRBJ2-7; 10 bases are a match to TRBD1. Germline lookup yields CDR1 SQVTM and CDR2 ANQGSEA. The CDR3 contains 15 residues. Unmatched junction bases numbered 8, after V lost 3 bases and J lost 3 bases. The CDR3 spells CSVEEDGQGVYEQYF. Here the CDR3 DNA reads TGCAGCGTTGAGGAGGACGGACAGGGGGTCTACGAGCAGTACTTC.

The CDR3 loop is CASSGQGDGYTF. DNA of the CDR3: TGTGCCAGCAGCGGACAGGGTGATGGCTACACCTTC. The chain uses TRBV9 and TRBJ1-2; 7 bases fit TRBD1. Germline-derived CDR1 and CDR2 are SGDLS and YYNGEE. V was pared by 3 bases and J by 6 bases, with 2 bases of the junction left unmatched. This CDR3 is 12 amino acids long.

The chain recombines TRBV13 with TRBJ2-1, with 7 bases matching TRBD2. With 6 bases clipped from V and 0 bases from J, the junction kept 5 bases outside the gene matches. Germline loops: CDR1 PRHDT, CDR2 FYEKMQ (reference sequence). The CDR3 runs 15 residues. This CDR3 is CASRYSGLSYNEQFF. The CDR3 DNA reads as TGTGCCAGCAGGTATAGCGGGCTCTCCTACAATGAGCAGTTCTTC.

DNA of the CDR3: TGTGCCAGCAGCTTGGCTCCACCTTGGACTACCACCGGGGAGCTGTTTTTT. This translates into CASSLAPPWTTTGELFF. This chain links TRBV11-2 with TRBJ2-2; D may be TRBD2 (6 bases). CDR3 length equals 17 residues. Trimming left V 3 bases short and J 4 bases short, with 18 bases between. Germline V lookup: CDR1 SGHAT, CDR2 FQNNGV.

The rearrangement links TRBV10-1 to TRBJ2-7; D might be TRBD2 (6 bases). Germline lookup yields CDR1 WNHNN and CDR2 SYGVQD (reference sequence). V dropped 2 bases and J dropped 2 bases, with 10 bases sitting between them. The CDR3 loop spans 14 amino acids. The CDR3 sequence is CASSEGTSPYEQYF. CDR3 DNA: TGCGCCAGCAGTGAGGGTACTAGCCCCTACGAGCAGTACTTC.

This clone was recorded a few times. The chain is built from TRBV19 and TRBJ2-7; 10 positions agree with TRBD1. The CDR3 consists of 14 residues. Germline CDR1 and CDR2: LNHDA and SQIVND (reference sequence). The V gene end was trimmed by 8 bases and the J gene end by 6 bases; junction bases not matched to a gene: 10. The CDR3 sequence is CASSGQGNLGEQYF. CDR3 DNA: TGTGCCAGTTCGGGACAGGGGAATTTGGGCGAGCAGTACTTC.

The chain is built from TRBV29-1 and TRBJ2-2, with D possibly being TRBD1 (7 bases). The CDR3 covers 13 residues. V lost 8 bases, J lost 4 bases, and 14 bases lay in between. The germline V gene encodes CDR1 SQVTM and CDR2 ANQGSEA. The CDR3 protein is CSPRQGGTGELFF. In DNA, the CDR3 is TGCAGCCCAAGGCAGGGGGGCACCGGGGAGCTGTTTTTT.

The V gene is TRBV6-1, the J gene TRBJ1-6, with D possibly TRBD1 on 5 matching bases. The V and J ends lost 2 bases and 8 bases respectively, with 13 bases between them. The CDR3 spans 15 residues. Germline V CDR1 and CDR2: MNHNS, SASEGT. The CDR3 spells CASSELGGGHSPLHF. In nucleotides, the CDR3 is TGTGCCAGCAGTGAACTCGGCGGGGGACATTCACCCCTCCACTTT.

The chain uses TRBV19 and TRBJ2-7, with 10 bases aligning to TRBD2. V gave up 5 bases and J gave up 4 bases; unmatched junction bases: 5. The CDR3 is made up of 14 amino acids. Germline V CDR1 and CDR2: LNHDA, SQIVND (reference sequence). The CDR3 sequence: CASSGSSGSYEQYF. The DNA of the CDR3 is TGTGCCAGTAGTGGATCTAGCGGGAGTTACGAGCAGTACTTC.

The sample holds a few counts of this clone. The CDR3 nucleotides read TGTGCCAGTACTATGCGGGAAAACCCGGGTGGTCCGAGGTCACCCCTCCACTTT. This translates into CASTMRENPGGPRSPLHF. V and J are TRBV19 and TRBJ1-6, with D unclear. CDR1 is LNHDA, CDR2 SQIVND, per germline (reference sequence). The germline V and J ends were trimmed by 7 bases and 10 bases, with 29 bases remaining between them. This CDR3 comprises 18 residues.

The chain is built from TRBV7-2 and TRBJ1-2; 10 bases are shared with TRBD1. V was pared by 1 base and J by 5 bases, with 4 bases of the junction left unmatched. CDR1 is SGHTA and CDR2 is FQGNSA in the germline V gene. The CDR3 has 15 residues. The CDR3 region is CASSLGGGQGYGYTF. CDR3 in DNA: TGTGCCAGCAGCTTAGGGGGGGGACAGGGGTATGGCTACACCTTC.

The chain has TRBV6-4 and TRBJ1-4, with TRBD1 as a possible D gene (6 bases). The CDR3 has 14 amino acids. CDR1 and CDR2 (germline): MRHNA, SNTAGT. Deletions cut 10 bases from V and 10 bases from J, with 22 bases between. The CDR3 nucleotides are TGTGCCACCCTATTAGACAGGCGCTTAGGAAAACTGTTTTTT. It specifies CATLLDRRLGKLFF.

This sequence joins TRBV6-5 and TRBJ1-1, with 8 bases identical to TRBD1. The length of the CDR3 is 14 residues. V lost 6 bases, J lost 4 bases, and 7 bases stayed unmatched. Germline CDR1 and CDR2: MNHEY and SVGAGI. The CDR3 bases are TGTGCCAGCAGGGTCAGGGGGCTCGGCACTGAAGCTTTCTTT. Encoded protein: CASRVRGLGTEAFF.

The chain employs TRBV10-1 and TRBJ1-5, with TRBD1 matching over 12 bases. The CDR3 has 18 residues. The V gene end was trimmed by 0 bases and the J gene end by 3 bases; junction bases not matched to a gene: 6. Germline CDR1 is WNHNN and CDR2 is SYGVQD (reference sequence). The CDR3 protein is CASSESVGTGGINQPQHF. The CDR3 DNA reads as TGCGCCAGCAGTGAGTCGGTAGGGACAGGGGGCATCAATCAGCCCCAGCATTTT.

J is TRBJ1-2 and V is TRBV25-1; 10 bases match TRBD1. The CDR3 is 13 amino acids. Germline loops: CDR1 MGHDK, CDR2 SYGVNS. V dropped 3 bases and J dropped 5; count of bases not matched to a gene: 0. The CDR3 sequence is CASSEGQGYGYTF. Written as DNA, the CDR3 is TGTGCCAGCAGTGAGGGACAGGGGTATGGCTACACCTTC.

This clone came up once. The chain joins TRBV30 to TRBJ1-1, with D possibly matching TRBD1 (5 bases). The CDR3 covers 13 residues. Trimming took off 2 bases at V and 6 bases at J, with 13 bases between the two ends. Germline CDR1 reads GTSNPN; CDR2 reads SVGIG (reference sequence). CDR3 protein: CAWSRAAGPEAFF. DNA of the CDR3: TGTGCCTGGAGTAGGGCAGCGGGGCCTGAAGCTTTCTTT. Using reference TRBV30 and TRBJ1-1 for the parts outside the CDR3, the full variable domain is SQTIHQWPATLVQPVGSPLSLECTVEGTSNPNLYWYRQAAGRGLQLLFYSVGIGQISSEVPQNLSASRPQDRQFILSSKKLLLSDSGFYLCAWSRAAGPEAFFGQGTRLTVV.

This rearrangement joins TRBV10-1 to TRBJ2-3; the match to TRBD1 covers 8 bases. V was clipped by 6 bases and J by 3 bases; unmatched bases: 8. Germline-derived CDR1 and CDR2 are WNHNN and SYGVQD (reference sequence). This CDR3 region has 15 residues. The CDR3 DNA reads TGCGCCAGCAGCCCTGGACAGGGTGTGACAGATACGCAGTATTTT. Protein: CASSPGQGVTDTQYF.

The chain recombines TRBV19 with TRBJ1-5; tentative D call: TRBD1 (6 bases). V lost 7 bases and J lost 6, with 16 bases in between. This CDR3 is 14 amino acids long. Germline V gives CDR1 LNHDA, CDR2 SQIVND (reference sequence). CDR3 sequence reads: CASTPGDLSQPQHF. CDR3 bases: TGTGCCAGTACCCCAGGGGACCTCTCTCAGCCCCAGCATTTT.

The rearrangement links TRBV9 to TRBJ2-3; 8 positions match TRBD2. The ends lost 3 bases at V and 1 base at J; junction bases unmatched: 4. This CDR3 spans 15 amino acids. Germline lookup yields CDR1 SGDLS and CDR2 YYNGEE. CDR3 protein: CASSASAGGTDTQYF. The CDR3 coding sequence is TGTGCCAGCAGCGCTTCAGCGGGGGGCACAGATACGCAGTATTTT.